This T cell receptor beta chain was recorded in a study of shared clonotypes between healthy human individuals. The count of this clone is one. Its cognate antigen is unknown. TCRdb keeps only in-frame clones here, not all; method: immunoSEQ multiplex PCR. This sample has millions of clones, with roughly 94% found just once. Trimming pared 0 bases from V and 5 bases from J, leaving 16 bases between. This CDR3 spans 16 amino acids. From germline, CDR1 is MGHRA and CDR2 YSYEKL. Study-level points and caveats: In contrast to clonotypes shared by all four donors, non-shared clonotypes had lower generation probabilities. Tissue TCR repertoires likely differ from these blood-only repertoires.

The receptor comes from a man younger than 35 in good health. The sample taken for sequencing was naive CD4+ T cells sorted from blood. Specified subset: CD45RA+ positively selected. The chain combines TRBV4-1 with TRBJ2-5; D might be TRBD1 (6 bases). The CDR3 DNA reads TGCGCCAGCAGCCAAGATCGAAACAGGGCTAACGAGACCCAGTACTTC. This codes for CASSQDRNRANETQYF.